The rows below give T cell receptor beta chains drawn from one sample of a study of identical twins. MiXCR, applied by TCRdb to the 5' RACE reads, yields one record per CDR3 protein. This table has 450,000 or so distinct CDR3 sequences, approximately 15% appearing once. These data are also associated with another study on yellow fever vaccine responses in identical twins.

Sequenced material: CD4+ T cells sorted from blood. Receptor source: a woman under 30 in good health. Each CDR3 is given without its conserved first and last residue. A clone size is listed for some rows: how often the clone was seen (once, few, many), or a class if it is expanded.

V	size	J	CDR3
TRBV24-1	few	TRBJ2-4	ATSDRRGRDIQY
TRBV12-3/TRBV12-4	-	TRBJ2-1	ASSSTLAGGYQHFNEQF
TRBV7-2	-	TRBJ2-2	ASSYRVDITGELF
TRBV2	-	TRBJ2-7	ASSVTRSQQY
TRBV6-2/TRBV6-3	-	TRBJ2-6	ASNLRGQSGANVLT
TRBV5-1	-	TRBJ2-4	ASRTSGGIAKNIQY
TRBV7-9	-	TRBJ2-7	ASSLGGGKKSYEQY
TRBV9	few	TRBJ2-3	ASSASGGAADTQY
TRBV3-1	few	TRBJ2-7	ASRQAVGEQY
TRBV18	-	TRBJ1-4	ASSPGVTNEKLF
TRBV5-1	few	TRBJ2-3	ASYRELSTDTQY
TRBV14	once	TRBJ2-7	ASSPQRIPSYEQY
TRBV25-1	many	TRBJ2-1	ASSEFGTVYNEQF
TRBV5-6	-	TRBJ2-2	ASSLATTGELF
TRBV12-3/TRBV12-4	many	TRBJ1-5	ASSFRGVGNQPQH
TRBV3-1	-	TRBJ1-2	ATATGERYGYT
TRBV7-6	-	TRBJ2-7	ASSFTGQIPYEQY
TRBV20-1	-	TRBJ2-7	SSRQVYEQY
TRBV6-1	-	TRBJ2-5	ASTLDGGETQY
TRBV7-8	-	TRBJ1-5	ASSLLEGNQPQH
TRBV12-3/TRBV12-4	-	TRBJ2-3	ASSPRQGRTDTQY
TRBV9	-	TRBJ2-2	ASSVDPINTGELF
TRBV5-1	few	TRBJ2-1	ASSLTGELRNEQF
TRBV28	few	TRBJ2-7	ASSSHGGGLNEQY